This T cell receptor beta chain appears in the sequencing data of a study of beta chain features in type 1 diabetes (dated by TCRdb to between 2017 and 2018). For context, the study as a whole: Mean age, gender distribution, total cell number and subset yield did not differ between patients and healthy donors. Across all samples, 90 million to 130 million sorted cells were examined, and cell number per subset correlated strongly with RNA yield. In the study, recently diagnosed type 1 diabetes patients and matched healthy donors were compared on the TCRB repertoires of their sorted circulating CD4+ T cell subsets. Regulatory and stem cell-like memory subsets were isolated from only 8 patients and about eight healthy donors, whereas naive and central memory subsets came from all 30 or so donors.

The entire amount of isolated RNA was reverse transcribed using the High Capacity cDNA Reverse Transcription Kit, so the sequenced TCRB transcripts were expressed ones. Deep immunoSEQ sequencing was applied to naive, central memory and regulatory T cell samples, giving an average of roughly 3.6 million total reads per sample. Sorted cells were lysed in RLT buffer, and RNA was extracted using DNase-treated RNeasy Micro or Mini kits according to cell number. To prevent cross-contamination, each cell subset was processed individually, whereas patient and healthy donor samples were processed jointly. TCRB sequences were amplified from cDNA with the immunoSEQ multiplex PCR, producing 87-bp fragments spanning the CDR3 region. Amplicons were sequenced on the Illumina HiSeq platform. As for the original processing: PCR bias was corrected computationally using synthetic template baselines, and reads within Hamming distance 2 were collapsed, with unmergeable singletons discarded. By aligning reads against IMGT, V, D and J genes, CDR3 length, and insertions or deletions at six rearrangement sites were assigned. Within each subset, clonotype counts were normalized to sorted cell number, and only after that were true diversity and Gini coefficients computed with the tcR R package. The overlap coefficient, calculated on TCRB nucleotide sequences, was used to measure repertoire sharing. Out-of-frame TCRB sequences from naive cells were analyzed as a proxy for the pre-selection repertoire. TCRdb stores this immuneACCESS table with in-frame sequences only. Part of the clones is absent; in the studies checked, under half of the shortfall reflects unresolved V genes, and no reason is known for the rest. That table supplies the V and J calls and clone size; D and trimming were determined from the DNA. In all, the sample holds approximately 200,000 clones, and over 8.5% of those were seen once. Together, the top ten hold just under 0.035% of the sample.

For this chain, trimming is 2 bases at the V end and 8 bases at the J end, and the number of junction bases without a gene match is 2. The CDR3 sequence holds 13 residues, the cysteine and phenylalanine included. CDR3 DNA is the only sequence kept; it has 39 bases, read in frame from the first base. The germline V gene (reference sequence) supplies CDR1 SEHNR and CDR2 FQNEAQ. Comment on this clone: There is no known antigen for this receptor. No qualities accompany the bases; no much larger clone lies one base away.

From each donor, a single peripheral blood sample of about 116 mL on average was drawn into heparinised tubes. Naive, central memory, regulatory and stem cell-like memory CD4+ T cells were sorted on a BD FACSAria II using a panel including CD45RO, CCR7, CD25, CD127, CD95 and CD27. All sorted populations exceeded 95% purity. Right away, PBMCs were isolated by Lymphoprep density gradient centrifugation and were stained directly, with no culture step. So that batch effects would be minimized, each experiment stained and sorted samples in pairs, pairing one healthy donor with one patient. Findings and caveats that apply to the study as a whole: Because cDNA was sequenced instead of genomic DNA, highly expressing activated cells could be over-represented, though the groups showed no difference in activation or CD3 levels. Type 1 diabetes patients showed a moderate but significant shortening of TCRB CDR3 length in all four CD4+ subsets. PCR might favor shorter templates, but patient and control samples were amplified and corrected together, so any skew would affect both groups equally. Because the HLA sub-analyses included only small numbers of individuals, any influence of HLA type on TCRB rearrangement was left unresolved. Naive, central memory and regulatory TCRB repertoires appeared to be more similar among patients than among healthy donors. At VDJ recombination sites, type 1 diabetes patients had fewer insertions and more deleted nucleotides, which implies abnormalities in thymic rearrangement.

The sequenced sample consisted of naive CD4+ T cells from blood. The meaning of the sample's cell subset or site label: true naive CD4+ T cells. This chain is built from TRBV7-9 and TRBJ1-4; a stretch of 7 junction bases matches TRBD1. The clonotype was recovered from a woman in her late teens or twenties in good health. The DNA reads TGTGCCAGCAGCTTACAGGGGGTAGAAAAACTGTTTTTT. Its amino acids are CASSLQGVEKLFF.